This record looks at one T cell receptor (beta chain) sequence and its context. Its antigen remains unknown. These data are taken from a study of Graves' ophthalmopathy and Graves' hyperthyroidism. In the study overall: The collection of peripheral blood took place at initial diagnosis, before any treatment.

Germline-derived CDR1 and CDR2 are LNHDA and SQIVND (reference sequence). V shed 6 bases, J shed 6 bases, and the junction held 10 bases outside the gene matches. The CDR3 runs 15 residues. Study-wide findings and caveats: Stable hyperthyroidism and ophthalmopathy were told apart by a 13-signature model, which achieved 85% to 90% sensitivity and roughly 76% specificity. In predicting ophthalmopathy progression, the model reached over 55% sensitivity and around 72% specificity.

RNA transcripts served as template for amplifying TCR beta CDR3 sequences. A first-round RT-PCR used HTBI primers, followed by a second-round multiplex PCR. In TCRdb, the multiplex PCR reads were re-called with MiXCR into one record per CDR3 protein. The top ten hold roughly 7% of the sample, which has 350,000 to 400,000 distinct CDR3 sequences, about 16% seen once. Serum thyroxine and TRAb, along with clinical symptoms, thyroid ultrasound and orbital computed tomography, were what diagnosis relied on. Material: peripheral blood. The chain recombines TRBV19 with TRBJ2-2; 7 bases line up with TRBD2. The sequence came from a woman under 30 with stable Graves' hyperthyroidism. Here the CDR3 DNA reads TGTGCCAGTAGGGCACTCGCGGGGGTATCCGGGGAGCTGTTTTTT. Protein sequence: CASRALAGVSGELFF.